The sequence of this T cell receptor beta chain was determined in a study of T cell repertoires in aging, cancer and after chemotherapy. A mixed TRB-A/B primer pool amplified rearranged TRB by multiplex touch-down PCR. TCRdb re-called the multiplex PCR reads with MiXCR, one entry per CDR3 protein. Here the sample spans 9,300 or so distinct CDR3 sequences, 23% being singletons. Peripheral blood genomic DNA, not sorted cells or RNA, was the template. CDR1 is MNHEY and CDR2 is SVGAGI in the germline V gene. The CDR3 contains 13 residues. J lost 7 bases, V lost 8 bases, and 11 bases had no gene match. By its share, this clonotype is medium-sized.

Sequences were obtained from blood. This receptor was taken from a human donor with a blood cancer. The donor label of this sample is uncertain. The chain combines TRBV6-5 with TRBJ2-7; 7 bases fit TRBD1. In DNA form, the CDR3 reads TGTGCCAGCTGGACAGGCAAGGTGGGGGAGCAGTACTTC. It is translated as CASWTGKVGEQYF.